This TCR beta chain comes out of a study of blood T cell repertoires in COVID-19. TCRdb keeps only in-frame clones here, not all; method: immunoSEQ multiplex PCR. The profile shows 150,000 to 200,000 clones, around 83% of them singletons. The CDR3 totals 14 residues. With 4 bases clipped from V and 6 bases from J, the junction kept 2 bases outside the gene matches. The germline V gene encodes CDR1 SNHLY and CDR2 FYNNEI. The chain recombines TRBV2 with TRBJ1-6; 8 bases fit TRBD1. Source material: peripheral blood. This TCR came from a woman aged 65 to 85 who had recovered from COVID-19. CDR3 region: CASSAQGANSPLHF. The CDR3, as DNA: TGTGCCAGCAGTGCCCAGGGGGCTAATTCACCCCTCCACTTT. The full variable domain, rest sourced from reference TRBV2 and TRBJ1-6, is EPEVTQTPSHQVTQMGQEVILRCVPISNHLYFYWYRQILGQKVEFLVSFYNNEISEKSEIFDDQFSVERPDGSNFTLKIRSTKLEDSAMYFCASSAQGANSPLHFGNGTRLTVT.